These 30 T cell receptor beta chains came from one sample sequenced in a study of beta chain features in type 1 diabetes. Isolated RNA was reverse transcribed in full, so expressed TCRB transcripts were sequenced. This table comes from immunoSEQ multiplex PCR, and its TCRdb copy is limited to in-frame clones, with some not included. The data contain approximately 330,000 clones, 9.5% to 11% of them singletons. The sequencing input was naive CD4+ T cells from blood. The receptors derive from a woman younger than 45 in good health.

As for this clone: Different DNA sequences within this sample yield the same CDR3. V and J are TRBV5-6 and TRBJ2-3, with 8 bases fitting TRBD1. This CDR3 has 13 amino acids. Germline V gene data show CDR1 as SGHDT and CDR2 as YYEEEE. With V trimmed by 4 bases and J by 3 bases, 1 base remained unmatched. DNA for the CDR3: TGTGCCAGCAGCGGACAGGGAACAGATACGCAGTATTTT. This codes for CASSGQGTDTQYF. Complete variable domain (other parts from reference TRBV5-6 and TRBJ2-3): DAGVTQSPTHLIKTRGQQVTLRCSPKSGHDTVSWYQQALGQGPQFIFQYYEEEERQRGNFPDRFSGHQFPNYSSELNVNALLLGDSALYLCASSGQGTDTQYFGPGTRLTVL.

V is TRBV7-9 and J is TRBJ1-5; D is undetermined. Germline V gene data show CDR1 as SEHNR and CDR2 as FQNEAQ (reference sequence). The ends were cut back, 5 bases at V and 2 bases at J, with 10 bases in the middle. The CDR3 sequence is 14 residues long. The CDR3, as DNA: TGTGCCAGCAGCGCCGGCGGCCGCAATCAGCCCCAGCATTTT. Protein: CASSAGGRNQPQHF.

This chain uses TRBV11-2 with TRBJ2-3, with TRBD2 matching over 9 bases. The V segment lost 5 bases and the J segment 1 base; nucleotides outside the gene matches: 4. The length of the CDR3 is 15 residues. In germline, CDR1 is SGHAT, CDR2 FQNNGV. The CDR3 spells CASSLIAGGTDTQYF. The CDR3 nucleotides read TGTGCCAGCAGCCTGATAGCGGGAGGCACAGATACGCAGTATTTT.

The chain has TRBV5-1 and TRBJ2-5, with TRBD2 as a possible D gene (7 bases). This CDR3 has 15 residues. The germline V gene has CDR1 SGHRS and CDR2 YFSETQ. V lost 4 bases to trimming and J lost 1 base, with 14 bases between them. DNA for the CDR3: TGCGCCAGCAGCGGGGGGGCGTCGGGCCAAGAGACCCAGTACTTC. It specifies CASSGGASGQETQYF. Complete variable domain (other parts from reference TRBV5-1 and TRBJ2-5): KAGVTQTPRYLIKTRGQQVTLSCSPISGHRSVSWYQQTPGQGLQFLFEYFSETQRNKGNFPGRFSGRQFSNSRSEMNVSTLELGDSALYLCASSGGASGQETQYFGPGTRLLVL.

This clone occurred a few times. Written as DNA, the CDR3 is TGTGCCAGCACCCTACGGAGTCCAATGATTCAGTACTTC. Amino acids: CASTLRSPMIQYF. This sequence joins TRBV27 and TRBJ2-4; D gene ambiguous. Trimming removed 7 bases at V and 10 bases at J, with 17 bases between. Germline values: CDR1 MNHEY, CDR2 SMNVEV (reference sequence). The CDR3 loop spans 13 amino acids.

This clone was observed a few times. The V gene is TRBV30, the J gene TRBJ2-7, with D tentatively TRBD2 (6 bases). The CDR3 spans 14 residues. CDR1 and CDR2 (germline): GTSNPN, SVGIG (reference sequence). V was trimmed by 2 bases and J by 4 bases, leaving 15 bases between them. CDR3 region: CAWSRGAGVYEQYF. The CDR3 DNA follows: TGTGCCTGGAGTCGCGGGGCTGGGGTGTACGAGCAGTACTTC.

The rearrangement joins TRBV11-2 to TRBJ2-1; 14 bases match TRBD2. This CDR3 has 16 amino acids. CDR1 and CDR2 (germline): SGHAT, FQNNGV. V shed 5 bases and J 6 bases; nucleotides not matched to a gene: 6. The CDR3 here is CASSGRTSGRINEQFF. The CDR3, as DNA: TGTGCCAGCAGCGGTAGGACTAGCGGGAGGATCAATGAGCAGTTCTTC.

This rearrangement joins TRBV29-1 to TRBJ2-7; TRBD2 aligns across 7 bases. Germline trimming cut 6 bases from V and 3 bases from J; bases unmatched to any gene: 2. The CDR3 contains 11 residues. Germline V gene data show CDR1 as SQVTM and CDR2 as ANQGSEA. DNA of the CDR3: TGCAGCGTGGGGGGGGGCTACGAGCAGTACTTC. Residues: CSVGGGYEQYF.

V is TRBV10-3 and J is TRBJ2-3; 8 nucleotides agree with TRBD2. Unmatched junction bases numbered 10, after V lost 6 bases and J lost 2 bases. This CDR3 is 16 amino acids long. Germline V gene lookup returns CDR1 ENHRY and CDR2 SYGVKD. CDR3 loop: CAISPGGAGFTDTQYF. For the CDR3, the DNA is TGTGCCATCAGCCCGGGGGGGGCAGGGTTCACAGATACGCAGTATTTT.

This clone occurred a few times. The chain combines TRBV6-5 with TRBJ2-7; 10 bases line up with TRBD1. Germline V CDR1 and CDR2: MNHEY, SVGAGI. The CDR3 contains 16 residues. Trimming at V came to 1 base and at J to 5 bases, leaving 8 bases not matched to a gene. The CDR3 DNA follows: TGTGCCAGCAGTTACTTAATAGGGACAGGGGATAACGAGCAGTACTTC. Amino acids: CASSYLIGTGDNEQYF.

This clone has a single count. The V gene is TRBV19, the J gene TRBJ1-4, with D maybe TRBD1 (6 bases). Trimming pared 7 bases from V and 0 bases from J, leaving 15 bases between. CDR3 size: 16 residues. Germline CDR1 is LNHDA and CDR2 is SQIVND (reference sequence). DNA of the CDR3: TGTGCCAGTAATCTGGGGACACCGGCAACTAATGAAAAACTGTTTTTT. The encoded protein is CASNLGTPATNEKLFF.

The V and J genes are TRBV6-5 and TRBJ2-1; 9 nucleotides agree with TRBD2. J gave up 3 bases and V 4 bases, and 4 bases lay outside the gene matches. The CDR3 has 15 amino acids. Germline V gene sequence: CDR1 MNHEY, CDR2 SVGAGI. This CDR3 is CASSLTSGIYNEQFF. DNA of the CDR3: TGTGCCAGCAGTTTGACTAGCGGTATCTACAATGAGCAGTTCTTC.

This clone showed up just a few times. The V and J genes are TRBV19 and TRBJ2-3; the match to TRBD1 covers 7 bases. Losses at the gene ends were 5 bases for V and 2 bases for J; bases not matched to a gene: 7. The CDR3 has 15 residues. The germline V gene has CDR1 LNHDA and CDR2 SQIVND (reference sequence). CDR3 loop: CASSSSGTDTDTQYF. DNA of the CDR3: TGTGCCAGTAGTTCGTCCGGGACAGACACAGATACGCAGTATTTT.

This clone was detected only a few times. The CDR3 DNA is TGCGCCAGCAGCCCGGGACAGGGAAATGGCTACACCTTC. It specifies CASSPGQGNGYTF. J is TRBJ1-2 and V is TRBV5-1, with 9 nucleotides matching TRBD1. Germline V gene sequence: CDR1 SGHRS, CDR2 YFSETQ. V was clipped by 4 bases and J by 6 bases; unmatched bases: 4. The CDR3 is 13 amino acids.

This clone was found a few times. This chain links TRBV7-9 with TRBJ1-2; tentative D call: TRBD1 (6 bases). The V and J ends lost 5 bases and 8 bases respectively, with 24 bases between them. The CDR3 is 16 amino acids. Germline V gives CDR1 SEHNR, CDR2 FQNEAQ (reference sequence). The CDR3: CASSPPRRGGTGGYTF. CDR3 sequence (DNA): TGTGCCAGCAGCCCCCCTCGGCGGGGGGGCACAGGGGGCTACACCTTC.

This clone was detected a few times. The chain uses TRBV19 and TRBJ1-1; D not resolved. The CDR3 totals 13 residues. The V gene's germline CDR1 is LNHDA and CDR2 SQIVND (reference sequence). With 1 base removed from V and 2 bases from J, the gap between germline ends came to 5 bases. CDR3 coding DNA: TGTGCCAGTAGTATAGTGTCTAACACTGAAGCTTTCTTT. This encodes CASSIVSNTEAFF.

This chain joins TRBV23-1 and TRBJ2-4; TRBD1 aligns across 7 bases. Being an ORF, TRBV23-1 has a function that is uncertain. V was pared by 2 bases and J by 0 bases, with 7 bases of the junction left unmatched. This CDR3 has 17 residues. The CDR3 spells CASSQKVQGVAKNIQYF. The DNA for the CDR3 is TGCGCCAGCAGTCAAAAGGTGCAGGGGGTAGCCAAAAACATTCAGTACTTC.

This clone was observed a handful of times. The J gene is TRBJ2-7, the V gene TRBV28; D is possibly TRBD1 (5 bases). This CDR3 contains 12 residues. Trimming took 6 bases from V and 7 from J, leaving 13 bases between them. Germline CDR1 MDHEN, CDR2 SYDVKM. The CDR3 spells CASRGALAEQYF. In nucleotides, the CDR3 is TGTGCCAGCAGAGGGGCGTTGGCGGAGCAGTACTTC.

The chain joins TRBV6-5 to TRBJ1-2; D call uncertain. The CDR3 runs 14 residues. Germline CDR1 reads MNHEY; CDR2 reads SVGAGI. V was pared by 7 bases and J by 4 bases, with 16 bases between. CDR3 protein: CASTTFGGSYGYTF. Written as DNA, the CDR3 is TGTGCCAGCACCACATTTGGCGGCAGCTATGGCTACACCTTC.

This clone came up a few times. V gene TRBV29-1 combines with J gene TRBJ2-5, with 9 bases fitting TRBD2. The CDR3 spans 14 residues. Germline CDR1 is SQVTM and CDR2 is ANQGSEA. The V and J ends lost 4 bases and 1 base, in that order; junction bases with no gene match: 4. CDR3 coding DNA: TGCAGCGTTGTTGGGACTAGCAGCCAAGAGACCCAGTACTTC. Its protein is CSVVGTSSQETQYF.

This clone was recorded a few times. CDR3 amino acids: CASSPITYEQYF. The CDR3, as DNA: TGTGCCAGCAGTCCTATTACCTACGAGCAGTACTTC. V gene TRBV7-2 combines with J gene TRBJ2-7; D is unresolved. The CDR3 is 12 residues long. Trimming took 6 bases from V and 2 from J, leaving 8 bases between them. The germline V gene has CDR1 SGHTA and CDR2 FQGNSA.

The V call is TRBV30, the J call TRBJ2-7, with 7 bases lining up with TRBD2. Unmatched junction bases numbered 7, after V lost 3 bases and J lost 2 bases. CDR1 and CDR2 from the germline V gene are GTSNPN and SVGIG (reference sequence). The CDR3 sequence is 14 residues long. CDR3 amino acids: CAWSGGRETYEQYF. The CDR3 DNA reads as TGTGCCTGGAGCGGCGGGAGAGAAACCTACGAGCAGTACTTC.

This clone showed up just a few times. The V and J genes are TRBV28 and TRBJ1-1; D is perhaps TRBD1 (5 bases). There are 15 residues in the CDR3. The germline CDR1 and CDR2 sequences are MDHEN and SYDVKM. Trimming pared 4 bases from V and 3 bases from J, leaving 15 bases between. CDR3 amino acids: CASSSPQGWDTEAFF. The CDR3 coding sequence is TGTGCCAGCAGTTCTCCCCAGGGTTGGGACACTGAAGCTTTCTTT.

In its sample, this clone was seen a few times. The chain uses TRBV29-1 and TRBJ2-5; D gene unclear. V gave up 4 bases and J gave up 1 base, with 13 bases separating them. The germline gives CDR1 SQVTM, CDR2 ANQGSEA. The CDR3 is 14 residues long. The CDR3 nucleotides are TGCAGCGTTGTTAGCTTCCGGAGCCAAGAGACCCAGTACTTC. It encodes CSVVSFRSQETQYF. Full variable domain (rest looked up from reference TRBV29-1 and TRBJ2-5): SAVISQKPSRDICQRGTSLTIQCQVDSQVTMMFWYRQQPGQSLTLIATANQGSEATYESGFVIDKFPISRPNLTFSTLTVSNMSPEDSSIYLCSVVSFRSQETQYFGPGTRLLVL.

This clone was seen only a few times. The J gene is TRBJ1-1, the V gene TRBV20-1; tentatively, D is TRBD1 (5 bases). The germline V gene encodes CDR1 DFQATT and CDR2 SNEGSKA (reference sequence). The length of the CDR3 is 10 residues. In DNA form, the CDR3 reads TGCAGCCAGGGGAACACTGAAGCTTTCTTT. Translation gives CSQGNTEAFF.

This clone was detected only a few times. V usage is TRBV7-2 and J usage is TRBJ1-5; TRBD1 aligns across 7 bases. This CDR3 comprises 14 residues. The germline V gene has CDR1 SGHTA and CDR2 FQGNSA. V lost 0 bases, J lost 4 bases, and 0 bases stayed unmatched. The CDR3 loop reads CASSLAQGNQPQHF. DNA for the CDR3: TGTGCCAGCAGCTTAGCACAGGGGAATCAGCCCCAGCATTTT.

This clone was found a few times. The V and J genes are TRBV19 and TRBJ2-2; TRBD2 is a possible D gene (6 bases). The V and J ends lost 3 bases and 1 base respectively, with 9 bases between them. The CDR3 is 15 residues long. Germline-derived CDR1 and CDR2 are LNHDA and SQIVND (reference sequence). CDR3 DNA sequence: TGTGCCAGTAGTATTAGGAGGGGGAACACCGGGGAGCTGTTTTTT. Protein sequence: CASSIRRGNTGELFF. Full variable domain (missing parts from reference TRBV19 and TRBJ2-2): DGGITQSPKYLFRKEGQNVTLSCEQNLNHDAMYWYRQDPGQGLRLIYYSQIVNDFQKGDIAEGYSVSREKKESFPLTVTSAQKNPTAFYLCASSIRRGNTGELFFGEGSRLTVL.

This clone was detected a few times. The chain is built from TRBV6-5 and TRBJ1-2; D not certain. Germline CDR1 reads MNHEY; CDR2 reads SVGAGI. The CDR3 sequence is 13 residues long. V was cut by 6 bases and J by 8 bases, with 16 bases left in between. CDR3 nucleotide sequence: TGTGCCAGCAGCCCTAGCGGAGGGTTAGGCTACACCTTC. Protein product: CASSPSGGLGYTF.

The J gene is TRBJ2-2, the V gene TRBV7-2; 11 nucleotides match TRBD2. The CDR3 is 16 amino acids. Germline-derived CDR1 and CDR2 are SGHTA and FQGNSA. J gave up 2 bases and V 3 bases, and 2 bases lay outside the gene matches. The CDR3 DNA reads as TGTGCCAGCAGCTTTCGACTAGCGGGAAACACCGGGGAGCTGTTTTTT. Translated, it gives CASSFRLAGNTGELFF.

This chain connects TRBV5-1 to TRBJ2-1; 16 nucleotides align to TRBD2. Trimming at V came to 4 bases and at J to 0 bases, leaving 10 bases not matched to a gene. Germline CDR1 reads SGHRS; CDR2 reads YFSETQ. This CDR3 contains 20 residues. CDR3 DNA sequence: TGCGCCAGCAGCCGATATCCGGGACTAGCGGGAGGGAGCTCCTACAATGAGCAGTTCTTC. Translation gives CASSRYPGLAGGSSYNEQFF.